Listed below are T cell receptor beta chains from one sample, sequenced in a study of Ad26.COV2.S vaccination and SARS-CoV-2 variants. TCRdb's copy holds only in-frame clones and misses some; the assay was immunoSEQ multiplex PCR. This sample yields fewer than 600,000 clones, of which roughly nine tenths are seen a single time; about 1.5% belongs to the top ten. Sample: peripheral blood, taken in a trial of Ad26.COV2.S vaccine versus placebo. Receptor source: a person aged 18-65 years who received the Ad26.COV2.S COVID-19 vaccine or a placebo. CDR3s include the opening cysteine and the closing phenylalanine or tryptophan. D genes are given only for firm matches. Some rows have no size entry. The others give once, few or many, or a class for an expanded clone.

v_call: TRBV5-4; cdr3_length: 16; clone_size: -; j_call: TRBJ2-3; d_call: TRBD1; cdr3_aa: CASSLKVRQGRDTQYF; cdr3_nt: TGTGCCAGCAGCCTGAAAGTAAGACAGGGGCGAGATACGCAGTATTTT
v_call: TRBV14; cdr3_length: 13; clone_size: -; j_call: TRBJ2-1; d_call: -; cdr3_aa: CASSPHSSNEQFF; cdr3_nt: TGTGCCAGCAGCCCCCATAGTTCTAATGAGCAGTTCTTC
v_call: TRBV5-5; cdr3_length: 13; clone_size: -; j_call: TRBJ1-1; d_call: -; cdr3_aa: CASSFLGDTEAFF; cdr3_nt: TGTGCCAGCAGCTTTCTGGGAGACACTGAAGCTTTCTTT
v_call: TRBV6-6; cdr3_length: 15; clone_size: -; j_call: TRBJ1-4; d_call: TRBD1; cdr3_aa: CASRPLTGVSEKLFF; cdr3_nt: TGTGCCAGCAGACCCCTCACAGGGGTGAGTGAAAAACTGTTTTTT
v_call: TRBV6-2/TRBV6-3; cdr3_length: 15; clone_size: -; j_call: TRBJ1-1; d_call: -; cdr3_aa: CASSSVRDRVSEAFF; cdr3_nt: TGTGCCAGCAGTTCCGTCAGAGACAGAGTATCTGAAGCTTTCTTT
v_call: TRBV4-3; cdr3_length: 15; clone_size: -; j_call: TRBJ1-6; d_call: TRBD1; cdr3_aa: CASSQRTGRNSPLHF; cdr3_nt: TGCGCCAGCAGCCAGCGGACAGGGCGAAATTCACCCCTCCACTTT
v_call: TRBV19; cdr3_length: 13; clone_size: -; j_call: TRBJ1-2; d_call: -; cdr3_aa: CASSIAGKDGYTF; cdr3_nt: TGTGCCAGTAGTATAGCGGGTAAAGATGGCTACACCTTC
v_call: TRBV11-1; cdr3_length: 18; clone_size: -; j_call: TRBJ1-1; d_call: -; cdr3_aa: CASSLAPLLTVMNTEAFF; cdr3_nt: TGTGCCAGCAGCTTAGCGCCCCTCCTCACAGTTATGAACACTGAAGCTTTCTTT
v_call: TRBV19; cdr3_length: 15; clone_size: -; j_call: TRBJ1-1; d_call: -; cdr3_aa: CASSISGASNTEAFF; cdr3_nt: TGTGCCAGTAGTATATCGGGGGCTTCAAACACTGAAGCTTTCTTT
v_call: TRBV28; cdr3_length: 17; clone_size: -; j_call: TRBJ2-3; d_call: TRBD2; cdr3_aa: CASSLEGLAPSTDTQYF; cdr3_nt: TGTGCCAGCAGTTTAGAGGGACTAGCCCCAAGCACAGATACGCAGTATTTT
v_call: TRBV7-3; cdr3_length: 13; clone_size: once; j_call: TRBJ2-5; d_call: -; cdr3_aa: CASSKDTEETQYF; cdr3_nt: TGTGCCAGCAGTAAAGACACAGAAGAGACCCAGTACTTC
v_call: TRBV6-6; cdr3_length: 14; clone_size: -; j_call: TRBJ1-6; d_call: -; cdr3_aa: CASSRTDSPVALHF; cdr3_nt: TGTGCCAGCAGTCGAACGGACAGCCCGGTAGCCCTCCACTTT
v_call: TRBV19; cdr3_length: 15; clone_size: -; j_call: TRBJ1-2; d_call: TRBD1; cdr3_aa: CASSSAGGAGYGYTF; cdr3_nt: TGTGCCAGTAGTTCAGCAGGGGGCGCAGGCTATGGCTACACCTTC
v_call: TRBV28; cdr3_length: 17; clone_size: -; j_call: TRBJ2-6; d_call: TRBD2; cdr3_aa: CASSLFGLDPGANVLTF; cdr3_nt: TGTGCCAGCAGTTTATTTGGACTAGACCCTGGGGCCAACGTCCTGACTTTC
v_call: TRBV14; cdr3_length: 13; clone_size: -; j_call: TRBJ1-1; d_call: -; cdr3_aa: CASSPGHNTEAFF; cdr3_nt: TGTGCCAGCAGCCCCGGACACAACACTGAAGCTTTCTTT
v_call: TRBV13; cdr3_length: 14; clone_size: -; j_call: TRBJ1-2; d_call: -; cdr3_aa: CASSFFPPIYGYTF; cdr3_nt: TGTGCCAGCAGCTTCTTTCCCCCTATCTATGGCTACACCTTC
v_call: TRBV3-1/TRBV3-2; cdr3_length: 15; clone_size: -; j_call: TRBJ2-3; d_call: TRBD1; cdr3_aa: CASSQLTGPTDTQYF; cdr3_nt: TGTGCCAGCAGCCAACTGACAGGGCCCACAGATACGCAGTATTTT
v_call: TRBV4-1; cdr3_length: 17; clone_size: -; j_call: TRBJ2-2; d_call: TRBD1; cdr3_aa: CASSQDLGQGVIGELFF; cdr3_nt: TGCGCCAGCAGCCAAGATCTGGGACAGGGTGTCATCGGGGAGCTGTTTTTT
v_call: TRBV29-1; cdr3_length: 15; clone_size: -; j_call: TRBJ1-5; d_call: TRBD1; cdr3_aa: CSVEGTDYSNQPQHF; cdr3_nt: TGCAGCGTCGAGGGGACAGACTATAGCAATCAGCCCCAGCATTTT
v_call: TRBV19; cdr3_length: 14; clone_size: -; j_call: TRBJ2-3; d_call: -; cdr3_aa: CASSIGRAKDTQYF; cdr3_nt: TGTGCCAGTAGTATAGGTAGGGCAAAAGATACGCAGTATTTT
v_call: TRBV5-1; cdr3_length: 14; clone_size: -; j_call: TRBJ2-5; d_call: TRBD1; cdr3_aa: CASSLGQGVETQYF; cdr3_nt: TGCGCCAGCAGCTTGGGACAGGGAGTGGAGACCCAGTACTTC
v_call: TRBV13; cdr3_length: 12; clone_size: -; j_call: TRBJ2-7; d_call: -; cdr3_aa: CASSQSSYEQYF; cdr3_nt: TGTGCCAGCAGCCAATCGAGTTACGAGCAGTACTTC
v_call: TRBV5-1; cdr3_length: 12; clone_size: -; j_call: TRBJ2-1; d_call: -; cdr3_aa: CASSSPPGEQFF; cdr3_nt: TGCGCCAGCAGCTCCCCGCCGGGGGAGCAGTTCTTC
v_call: TRBV7-2; cdr3_length: 17; clone_size: -; j_call: TRBJ2-3; d_call: -; cdr3_aa: CASRKKGRQELVDTQYF; cdr3_nt: TGTGCCAGCAGGAAAAAGGGCCGACAGGAACTCGTGGATACGCAGTATTTT
v_call: TRBV9; cdr3_length: 15; clone_size: -; j_call: TRBJ1-4; d_call: TRBD1; cdr3_aa: CASSVGQGTNEKLFF; cdr3_nt: TGTGCCAGCAGCGTAGGACAGGGGACTAATGAAAAACTGTTTTTT
v_call: TRBV6-5; cdr3_length: 14; clone_size: -; j_call: TRBJ2-3; d_call: -; cdr3_aa: CASSYSGGTDTQYF; cdr3_nt: TGTGCCAGCAGTTACTCTGGGGGTACAGATACGCAGTATTTT
v_call: TRBV6-5; cdr3_length: 15; clone_size: -; j_call: TRBJ1-1; d_call: -; cdr3_aa: CASSYSIELNTEAFF; cdr3_nt: TGTGCCAGCAGTTACTCGATAGAGCTGAACACTGAAGCTTTCTTT
v_call: TRBV2; cdr3_length: 14; clone_size: -; j_call: TRBJ1-5; d_call: -; cdr3_aa: CASREDSGNQPQHF; cdr3_nt: TGTGCCAGCAGAGAGGACAGCGGCAATCAGCCCCAGCATTTT
v_call: TRBV5-5; cdr3_length: 14; clone_size: -; j_call: TRBJ2-5; d_call: TRBD2; cdr3_aa: CASSAVRERETQYF; cdr3_nt: TGTGCCAGCAGCGCCGTGCGGGAGAGGGAGACCCAGTACTTC
v_call: TRBV6-6; cdr3_length: 13; clone_size: -; j_call: TRBJ1-1; d_call: -; cdr3_aa: CASSAQGTTEAFF; cdr3_nt: TGTGCCAGCAGTGCCCAGGGTACCACTGAAGCTTTCTTT